Below, one T cell receptor beta chain is given with its context. Authors' methods: The assay estimated nucleated cells by amplifying reference gene primers. TCRdb's table, derived via immunoSEQ multiplex PCR, lists solely in-frame clones and lacks some. V and J calls plus clone size are reproduced from that table; the DNA served to infer D and trimming. This sample has over 20,000 clones; nearly 90% occur once, and the top ten carry 9.7%. The data belong to a study of blood T cell repertoires in COVID-19. For the study at large: The United States, Italy and Spain provided the acute and convalescent COVID-19 samples. PBMCs, B-cell-depleted T cells, or T cells provided the cDNA or gDNA that made up the material.

The CDR3 length is 18 residues. The junction had 12 bases not matched to a gene; V was cut back by 3 bases and J by 6 bases. The germline gives CDR1 SGHTA, CDR2 FQGNSA. V is TRBV7-2 and J is TRBJ2-2; 11 nucleotides line up with TRBD2. The specimen was peripheral blood. This clonotype was sampled from a man between 65 and 85 years old with acute or convalescent COVID-19. CDR3 sequence: CASSLGVAGGPVAGELFF. The CDR3 coding sequence is TGTGCCAGCAGCTTGGGAGTAGCGGGGGGGCCGGTGGCCGGGGAGCTGTTTTTT.